This is a list of T cell receptor beta chains from one sample in a study of human T cells and chemical hapten exposure. TCRdb re-called the RACE reads through MiXCR, storing one row per CDR3 protein. The data contain around 260,000 distinct CDR3 sequences, about 8.1% of them seen just once; the ten biggest clones take up less than 3%. Source: whole blood, taken in connection with sensitization to the hapten diphenylcyclopropenone (DPC). The receptors here all came from a woman in her 40s with alopecia areata. Some clones in this sample may be carry-over from other donors' samples. Both conserved end residues are part of each CDR3.

cdr3_aa j_call v_call
CASRRIAGRGLEQFF TRBJ2-1 TRBV6-5
CASSPDRWTSGDTDTQYF TRBJ2-3 TRBV7-2
CASSSSGTLTGELFF TRBJ2-2 TRBV7-3
CASSPATGELFF TRBJ2-2 TRBV12-3/TRBV12-4
CASSPLGGTEAFF TRBJ1-1 TRBV18
CASSVGPPGLAYYEQYF TRBJ2-7 TRBV9
CASSQDRGSTDTQYF TRBJ2-3 TRBV12-3/TRBV12-4
CASSQGGQSTEQYF TRBJ2-7 TRBV3-1
CASSLYMNTGELFF TRBJ2-2 TRBV11-3
CASSYAGSGTEAFF TRBJ1-1 TRBV6-6
CASSDFTGPEGGAFF TRBJ1-1 TRBV5-1
CASSLVGTAYTDTQYF TRBJ2-3 TRBV11-1
CASSSARPGQGARYNEQFF TRBJ2-1 TRBV7-2
CSVGRSGLAASSYNEQFF TRBJ2-1 TRBV29-1
CASSYRGQVYGYTF TRBJ1-2 TRBV6-6
CASSLTVVDEQYF TRBJ2-7 TRBV5-1
CASHNLGLPSYEQYF TRBJ2-7 TRBV6-2/TRBV6-3
CASSPRTSAENEQFF TRBJ2-1 TRBV18
CASSLDSGIAKNIQYF TRBJ2-4 TRBV12-3/TRBV12-4
CASSQVQETQYF TRBJ2-5 TRBV3-1
CASSTFTREQFF TRBJ2-1 TRBV28
CASSLETGLGGYTF TRBJ1-2 TRBV5-6
CASRRYTEAFF TRBJ1-1 TRBV6-5
CSAETRNEQFF TRBJ2-1 TRBV29-1
CASSQSAGYGTEAFF TRBJ1-1 TRBV7-2
CASSNRDRGEKLFF TRBJ1-4 TRBV7-2
CSVTKGHRRDEQFF TRBJ2-1 TRBV29-1
CASRRDRDSPLHF TRBJ1-6 TRBV7-2
CASSRTFNQPQHF TRBJ1-5 TRBV19
CASSPTLNQPQHF TRBJ1-5 TRBV28
CASSLVSSQANTEAFF TRBJ1-1 TRBV7-2
CASSYRDRAYEQYF TRBJ2-7 TRBV6-5
CASSPLAGALGTDTQYF TRBJ2-3 TRBV18
CASSSGPGSYGYTF TRBJ1-2 TRBV5-1
CASSEPHQGAESNEQYF TRBJ2-7 TRBV25-1
CASSRGLAVSTDTQYF TRBJ2-3 TRBV11-2
CASSDPGGPLTDTQYF TRBJ2-3 TRBV10-2
CASSAGQHYEQYF TRBJ2-7 TRBV7-9
CSAPRFRGNYEQYF TRBJ2-7 TRBV20-1
CASSRYYEQYF TRBJ2-7 TRBV6-2/TRBV6-3
CVHEGANTGELFF TRBJ2-2 TRBV6-2/TRBV6-3